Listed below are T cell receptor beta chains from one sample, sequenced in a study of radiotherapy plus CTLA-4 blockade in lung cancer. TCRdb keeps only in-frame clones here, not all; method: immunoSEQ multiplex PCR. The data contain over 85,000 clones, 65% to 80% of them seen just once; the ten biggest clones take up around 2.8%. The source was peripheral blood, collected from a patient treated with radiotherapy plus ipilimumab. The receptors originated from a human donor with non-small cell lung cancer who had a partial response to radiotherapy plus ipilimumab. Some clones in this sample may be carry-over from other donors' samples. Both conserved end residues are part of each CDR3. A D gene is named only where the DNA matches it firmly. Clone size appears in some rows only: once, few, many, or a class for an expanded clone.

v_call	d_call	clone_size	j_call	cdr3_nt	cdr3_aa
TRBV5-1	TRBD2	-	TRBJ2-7	TGCGCCAGCAGCGGACCCCTAGCGGGAGCGAGATACGAGCAGTACTTC	CASSGPLAGARYEQYF
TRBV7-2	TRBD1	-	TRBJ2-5	TGTGCCAGCAGCGGCGGACAGGGACCCTCCCAAGAGACCCAGTACTTC	CASSGGQGPSQETQYF
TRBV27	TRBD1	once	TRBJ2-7	TGTGCCAGCTCCACCCCCCCGGGACAGGGAGATTTC	CASSTPPGQGDF
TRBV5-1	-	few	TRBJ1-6	TGCGCCAGCAGCTTGGATGGCAACTCCTATAATTCACCCCTCCACTTT	CASSLDGNSYNSPLHF
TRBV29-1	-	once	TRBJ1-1	TGCAGCGCCCAGCAAACAGGGAACACTGAAGCTTTCTTT	CSAQQTGNTEAFF
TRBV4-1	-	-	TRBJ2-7	TGTGCCAGCAGCCAACTGGGCGCTCCCCCCGGCTACGAGCAGTACTTC	CASSQLGAPPGYEQYF
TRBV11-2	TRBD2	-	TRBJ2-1	TGTGCCAGCAGCTTAGGGACTAGCACTGAGCAGTTCTTC	CASSLGTSTEQFF
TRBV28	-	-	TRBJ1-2	TGTGCCATCTTCCTGGGGGCGCAAGGCTACACCTTC	CAIFLGAQGYTF
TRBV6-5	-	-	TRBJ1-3	TGTGCCAGCACCCCGCGGGGGGGAACTGGAAACACCATATATTTT	CASTPRGGTGNTIYF
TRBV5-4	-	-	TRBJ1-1	TGTGCCAGCAGCTCCTACACCCTCACAGGGCCCCAACTCATGAACACTGAAGCTTTCTTT	CASSSYTLTGPQLMNTEAFF
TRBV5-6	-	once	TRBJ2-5	TGTGCCAGCAGCCCTTGGGGGGGCCAACACGGCGGGGAGACCCAGTACTTC	CASSPWGGQHGGETQYF
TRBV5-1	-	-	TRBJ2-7	TGCGCCAGCAGCTTGGCCGGGACACAGTCCTACGAGCAGTACTTC	CASSLAGTQSYEQYF
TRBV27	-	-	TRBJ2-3	TGTGCCAGCAGTTTACAGATGGCTAGCCGCACAGATACGCAGTATTTT	CASSLQMASRTDTQYF
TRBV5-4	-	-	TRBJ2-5	TGTGCCAGCAGCTTGTTCCCGGGGCAAGAGACCCAGTACTTC	CASSLFPGQETQYF
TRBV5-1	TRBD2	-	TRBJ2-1	TGCGCCAGCACCGGGGGGGGGTTGAGCTCCTACAATGAGCAGTTCTTC	CASTGGGLSSYNEQFF
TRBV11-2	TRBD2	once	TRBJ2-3	TGTGCCAGCAGCTTAAACGGGGGGGCCGTGAATACGCAGTATTTT	CASSLNGGAVNTQYF
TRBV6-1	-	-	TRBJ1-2	TGTGCCAGCAGTGAATCCCAGGGTAGTGGAGATGGCTACACCTTC	CASSESQGSGDGYTF
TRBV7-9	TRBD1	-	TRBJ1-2	TGTGCCAGCAGCTTAGTCGAGACAGGGGGCAGATACACCTTC	CASSLVETGGRYTF
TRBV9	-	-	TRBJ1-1	TGTGCCAGCAGCGCCCTCCCCTCGGACACTGAAGCTTTCTTT	CASSALPSDTEAFF
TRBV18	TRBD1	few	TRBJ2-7	TGTGCCAGCTCACCAACGGACAGGGGGAATCTCTACGAGCAGTACTTC	CASSPTDRGNLYEQYF
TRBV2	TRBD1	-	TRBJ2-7	TGTGCCAGCGCACAGGGGGCGCTTGGCGAGCAGTACTTC	CASAQGALGEQYF
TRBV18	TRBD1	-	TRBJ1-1	TGTGCCAGCTCAGGGGACAGATCGACTGAAGCTTTCTTT	CASSGDRSTEAFF
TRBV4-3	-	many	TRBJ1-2	TGCGCCAGCAGCAGCGGGGTTAACTATGGCTACACCTTC	CASSSGVNYGYTF
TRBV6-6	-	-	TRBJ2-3	TGTGCCAGCAGAGGAGTCCTCGGCACAGATACGCAGTATTTT	CASRGVLGTDTQYF
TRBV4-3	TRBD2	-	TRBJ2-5	TGCGCCAGCAGCCGTTGGACTAGCGGGGGGGCAGAGACCCAGTACTTC	CASSRWTSGGAETQYF
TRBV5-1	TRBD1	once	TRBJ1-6	TGCGCCAGCAGCTTGGGACAGGGCGGGAATTCACCCCTCCACTTT	CASSLGQGGNSPLHF
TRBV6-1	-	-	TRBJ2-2	TGTGCCAGCAGTCAATCCCGGCGGGACTCCGGGGAGCTGTTTTTT	CASSQSRRDSGELFF
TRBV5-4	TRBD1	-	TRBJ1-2	TGTGCCAGCAGCTTGGAACAGGGGACCTATGGCTACACCTTC	CASSLEQGTYGYTF